Listed here is a single TCR beta chain. CDR1 is SEHNR and CDR2 is FQNEAQ in the germline V gene (reference sequence). The length of the CDR3 is 16 residues. With V trimmed by 5 bases and J by 1 base, 5 bases remained unmatched. This sample was taken from a study of blood T cell repertoires in COVID-19. Study-wide context: Samples came from the United States, Italy and Spain, spanning acute and convalescent COVID-19. T cells, B-cell-depleted T cells, or PBMCs supplied cDNA or gDNA.

In the study's own analysis: For nucleated cells, counts were estimated from reference gene primer amplification. The protocol was immunoSEQ multiplex PCR, while the TCRdb copy is restricted to in-frame clones and leaves out a portion. V, J and clone size reflect that table, while D and trimming were determined from the DNA. There are around 150,000 clones in the sample; around 85% occur only once, and about 3.3% lies in the top ten. Material for sequencing was peripheral blood. The TCR comes from a human donor with acute or convalescent COVID-19. The donor label of this sample is uncertain. The chain employs TRBV7-9 and TRBJ1-5; 10 positions agree with TRBD1. DNA for the CDR3: TGTGCCAGCAGCGATCCGGGACAGGGGAGCAATCAGCCCCAGCATTTT. This encodes CASSDPGQGSNQPQHF.